These 11 T cell receptor beta chains were all obtained from the same sample, sequenced in a study of blood T cell repertoires in COVID-19 (dated by TCRdb to the early 2020s). The method was the immunoSEQ multiplex PCR assay. The table was pulled from immuneACCESS by TCRdb, which kept in-frame rearrangements only. Such tables lose some clones; where checked, under half of the loss comes from unresolved V genes, and the rest has no known cause. This sample has roughly 380,000 clones in its table, and 89% of those were observed once. The ten largest clones capture about 1.4% of the sample. Sequenced input: peripheral blood. These receptors were taken from a middle-aged woman with COVID-19, enrolled during active disease.

The chain employs TRBV29-1 and TRBJ1-2; the match to TRBD1 covers 7 bases. Germline V gives CDR1 SQVTM, CDR2 ANQGSEA. V shed 7 bases, J shed 8 bases, and the junction held 10 bases outside the gene matches. The CDR3 has 12 amino acids. The CDR3 here is CSAAGTAEGYTF. CDR3 nucleotides: TGCAGCGCTGCGGGGACAGCGGAGGGCTACACCTTC.

The rearrangement joins TRBV28 to TRBJ1-4; 8 bases agree with TRBD1. Germline loops: CDR1 MDHEN, CDR2 SYDVKM. The CDR3 covers 17 residues. The junction had 8 bases not matched to a gene; V was cut back by 4 bases and J by 1 base. CDR3 DNA: TGTGCCAGCAGTTCTCAGGACAGGGAGTTAACTAATGAAAAACTGTTTTTT. This encodes CASSSQDRELTNEKLFF. The whole variable domain, filled in from reference TRBV28 and TRBJ1-4, reads DVKVTQSSRYLVKRTGEKVFLECVQDMDHENMFWYRQDPGLGLRLIYFSYDVKMKEKGDIPEGYSVSREKKERFSLILESASTNQTSMYLCASSSQDRELTNEKLFFGSGTQLSVL.

The chain has TRBV29-1 and TRBJ1-2; 7 bases agree with TRBD1. The CDR3 length is 14 residues. CDR1 SQVTM and CDR2 ANQGSEA come from the germline V gene. V gave up 7 bases and J gave up 7 bases; unmatched junction bases: 15. The CDR3 region has the DNA TGCAGCGCCGACGAAAGACAGGGCTCTTCTGGCTACACCTTC. This translates into CSADERQGSSGYTF.

CDR3 residues: CASSLETGGVYGYTF. The CDR3 nucleotides read TGTGCCAGCAGCTTAGAGACAGGGGGCGTCTATGGCTACACCTTC. J is TRBJ1-2 and V is TRBV7-9, with 10 nucleotides matching TRBD1. Germline V CDR1 and CDR2: SEHNR, FQNEAQ (reference sequence). V was clipped by 1 base and J by 4 bases; unmatched bases: 3. The CDR3 loop spans 15 amino acids. The full variable domain, with the rest looked up from reference TRBV7-9 and TRBJ1-2, is DTGVSQNPRHKITKRGQNVTFRCDPISEHNRLYWYRQTLGQGPEFLTYFQNEAQLEKSRLLSDRFSAERPKGSFSTLEIQRTEQGDSAMYLCASSLETGGVYGYTFGSGTRLTVV.

The chain carries TRBV7-9 and TRBJ2-7, with TRBD1 matching over 9 bases. From germline, CDR1 is SEHNR and CDR2 FQNEAQ (reference sequence). After removal of 4 bases from V and 4 bases from J, the junction contained 5 bases not matched to a gene. This CDR3 region has 14 residues. CDR3 in DNA: TGTGCCAGCAGCTCGGGACAGGGACCTTACGAGCAGTACTTC. It codes for CASSSGQGPYEQYF.

This clone has a handful of counts. The V call is TRBV30, the J call TRBJ1-1; D possibly corresponds to TRBD1 (6 bases). The CDR3 length is 13 residues. With 4 bases removed from V and 9 bases from J, the gap between germline ends came to 18 bases. Germline CDR1 reads GTSNPN; CDR2 reads SVGIG (reference sequence). This CDR3 reads CAWTVEAGDQAFF. The CDR3 nucleotides are TGTGCCTGGACTGTGGAGGCAGGGGATCAAGCTTTCTTT. The full variable domain, rest sourced from reference TRBV30 and TRBJ1-1, is SQTIHQWPATLVQPVGSPLSLECTVEGTSNPNLYWYRQAAGRGLQLLFYSVGIGQISSEVPQNLSASRPQDRQFILSSKKLLLSDSGFYLCAWTVEAGDQAFFGQGTRLTVV.

V usage is TRBV14 and J usage is TRBJ1-5; no reliable D call. The CDR3 extends over 19 amino acids. Trimming pared 0 bases from V and 2 bases from J, leaving 20 bases between. Looked up from germline, CDR1 is SGHDN and CDR2 is FVKESK. CDR3 DNA sequence: TGTGCCAGCAGCCAAGACTCGCGACCGAGGGTGGTTTGCAATCAGCCCCAGCATTTT. This codes for CASSQDSRPRVVCNQPQHF.

This sequence joins TRBV19 and TRBJ2-7; the D gene is possibly TRBD1 (5 bases). From germline, CDR1 is LNHDA and CDR2 SQIVND (reference sequence). V lost 3 bases, J lost 1 base, and 13 bases lay in between. CDR3 length: 15 residues. CDR3 amino acids: CASSIFREGSYEQYF. The CDR3 region has the DNA TGTGCCAGTAGTATCTTCAGGGAAGGATCCTACGAGCAGTACTTC.

This clone appeared once. The gene calls are TRBV10-3 and TRBJ2-7, with a possible D match to TRBD1 (6 bases). This CDR3 has 13 amino acids. Deletions cut 6 bases from V and 5 bases from J, with 14 bases between. The germline CDR1 and CDR2 sequences are ENHRY and SYGVKD. As DNA, the CDR3 is TGTGCCATCAGGGGGGCGTCCAGCAACGAGCAGTACTTC. Its protein is CAIRGASSNEQYF.

This rearrangement joins TRBV5-1 to TRBJ2-7; 7 bases are shared with TRBD2. The CDR3 has 15 residues. The J segment lost 2 bases and the V segment lost 0 bases, leaving 5 bases of the junction unmatched. Germline V lookup: CDR1 SGHRS, CDR2 YFSETQ. The DNA for the CDR3 is TGCGCCAGCAGCTTGGGTCTAGCGGATACCTACGAGCAGTACTTC. Encoded protein: CASSLGLADTYEQYF. The full variable domain, with the rest looked up from reference TRBV5-1 and TRBJ2-7, is KAGVTQTPRYLIKTRGQQVTLSCSPISGHRSVSWYQQTPGQGLQFLFEYFSETQRNKGNFPGRFSGRQFSNSRSEMNVSTLELGDSALYLCASSLGLADTYEQYFGPGTRLTVT.

This chain joins TRBV29-1 and TRBJ1-1, with 8 bases aligning to TRBD1. This CDR3 is built from 12 residues. Germline values: CDR1 SQVTM, CDR2 ANQGSEA. The J segment lost 1 base and the V segment lost 7 bases, leaving 2 bases of the junction unmatched. CDR3 in amino acids: CSGGTGNTEAFF. The CDR3 region has the DNA TGCAGCGGGGGGACAGGGAACACTGAAGCTTTCTTT.